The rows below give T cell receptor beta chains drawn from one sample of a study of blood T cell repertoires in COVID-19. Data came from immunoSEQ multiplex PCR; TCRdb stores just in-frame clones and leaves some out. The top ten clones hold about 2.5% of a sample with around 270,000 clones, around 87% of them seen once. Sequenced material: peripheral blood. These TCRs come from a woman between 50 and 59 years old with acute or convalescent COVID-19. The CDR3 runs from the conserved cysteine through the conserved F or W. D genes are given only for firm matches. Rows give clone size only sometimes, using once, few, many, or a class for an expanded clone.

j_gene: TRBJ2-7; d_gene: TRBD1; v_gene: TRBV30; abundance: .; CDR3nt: TGTGCCTGGAATCCCCGGACAGGGCCGCTTCAGTACTTC; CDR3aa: CAWNPRTGPLQYF
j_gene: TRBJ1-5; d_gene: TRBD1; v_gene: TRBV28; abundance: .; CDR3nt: TGTGCCAGCAGTTTATTGGGCAGGGGGGACAATCAGCCCCAGCATTTT; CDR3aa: CASSLLGRGDNQPQHF
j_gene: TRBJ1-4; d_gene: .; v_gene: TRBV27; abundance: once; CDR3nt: TGTGCCAGCAGTCCGGGGGAAAAACTGTTTTTT; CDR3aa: CASSPGEKLFF
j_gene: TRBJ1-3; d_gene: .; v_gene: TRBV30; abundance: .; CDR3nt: TGTGCCTGGAGTCCTTGGACAGACGGAAACACCATATATTTT; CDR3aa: CAWSPWTDGNTIYF
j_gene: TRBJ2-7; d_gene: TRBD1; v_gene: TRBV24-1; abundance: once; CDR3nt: TGTGCCACCAGTGACCGGGGACAGGGCTACGAGCAGTACTTC; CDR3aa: CATSDRGQGYEQYF
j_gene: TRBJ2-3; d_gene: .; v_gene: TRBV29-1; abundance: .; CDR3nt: TGCAGCGTTCTCGGTGGCACAGATACGCAGTATTTT; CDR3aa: CSVLGGTDTQYF
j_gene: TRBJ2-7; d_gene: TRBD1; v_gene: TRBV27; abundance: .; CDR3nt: TGTGCCAGCAGTCGACCCGGGACAGGGGGCTACGAGCAGTACTTC; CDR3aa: CASSRPGTGGYEQYF
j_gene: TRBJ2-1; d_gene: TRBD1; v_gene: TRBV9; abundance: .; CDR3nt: TGTGCCAGCAGCGTAGCTACAGGGGGCTGGTACAATGAGCAGTTCTTC; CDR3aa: CASSVATGGWYNEQFF
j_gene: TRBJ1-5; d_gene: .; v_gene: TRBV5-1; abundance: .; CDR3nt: TGCGCCAGCAGCTCAGGGAAGGGGGGCAATCAGCCCCAGCATTTT; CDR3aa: CASSSGKGGNQPQHF
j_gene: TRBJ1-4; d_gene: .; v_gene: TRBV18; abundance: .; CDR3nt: TGTGCCAGCTCACCTTCCAGGGAAAATGAAAAACTGTTTTTT; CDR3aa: CASSPSRENEKLFF
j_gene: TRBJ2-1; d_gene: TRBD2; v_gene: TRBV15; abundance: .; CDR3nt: TGTGCCACCAGCAGACTAGCGGGAAGAAACAATGAGCAGTTCTTC; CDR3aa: CATSRLAGRNNEQFF
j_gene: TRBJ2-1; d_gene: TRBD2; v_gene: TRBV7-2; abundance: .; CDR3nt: TGTGCCAGCAGTGGGACTAGCGGGAGGGCCTGGTACAATGAGCAGTTCTTC; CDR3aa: CASSGTSGRAWYNEQFF
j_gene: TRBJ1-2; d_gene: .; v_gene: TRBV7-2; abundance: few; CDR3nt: TGTGCCAGCAGCTTGGAGGGATTTGGCTACACCTTC; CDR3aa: CASSLEGFGYTF
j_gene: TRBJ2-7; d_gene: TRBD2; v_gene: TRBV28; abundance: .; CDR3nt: TGTGCCAGCAGTTTAGGACTAGCGGGAGGGTTCTGGGGCTACGAGCAGTACTTC; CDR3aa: CASSLGLAGGFWGYEQYF
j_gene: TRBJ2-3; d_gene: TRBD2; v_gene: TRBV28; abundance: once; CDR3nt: TGTGCCAGCAGTTTCCCTCAAGCGGGAGCCCTGTCTAGCACAGATACGCAGTATTTT; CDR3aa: CASSFPQAGALSSTDTQYF
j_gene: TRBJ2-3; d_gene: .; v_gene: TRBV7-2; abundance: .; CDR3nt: TGTGCCAGCAGCTTGTTCCAGTTAGCGACAGATACGCAGTATTTT; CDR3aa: CASSLFQLATDTQYF
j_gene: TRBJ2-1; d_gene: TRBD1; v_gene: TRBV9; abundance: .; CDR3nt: TGTGCCAGCAGCCCGACAGGGGGCCTCTACAATGAGCAGTTCTTC; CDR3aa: CASSPTGGLYNEQFF
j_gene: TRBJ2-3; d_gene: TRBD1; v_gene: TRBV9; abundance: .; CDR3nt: TGTGCCAGCAGCGTAGGACAGGGAGTCACAGATACGCAGTATTTT; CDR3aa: CASSVGQGVTDTQYF